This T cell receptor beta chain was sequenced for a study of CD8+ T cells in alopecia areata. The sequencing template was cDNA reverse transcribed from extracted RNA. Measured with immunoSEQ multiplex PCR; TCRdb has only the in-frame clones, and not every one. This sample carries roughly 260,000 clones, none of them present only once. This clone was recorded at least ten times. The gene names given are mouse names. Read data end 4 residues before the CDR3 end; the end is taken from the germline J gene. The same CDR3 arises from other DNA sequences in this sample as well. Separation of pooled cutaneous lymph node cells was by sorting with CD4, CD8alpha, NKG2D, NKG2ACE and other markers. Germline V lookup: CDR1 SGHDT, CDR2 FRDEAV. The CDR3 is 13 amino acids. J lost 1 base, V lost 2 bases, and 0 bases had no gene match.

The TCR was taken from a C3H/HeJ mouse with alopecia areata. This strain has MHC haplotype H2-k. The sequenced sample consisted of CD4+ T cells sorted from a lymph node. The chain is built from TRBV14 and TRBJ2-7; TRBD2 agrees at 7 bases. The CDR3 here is CASSLTGSYEQYF. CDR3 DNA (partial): TGTGCCAGCAGTTTGACTGGGTCCTAT. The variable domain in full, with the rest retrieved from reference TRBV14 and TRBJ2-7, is EAGVTQSPRYAVLQEGQAVSFWCDPISGHDTLYWYQQPRDQGPQLLVYFRDEAVIDNSQLPSDRFSAVRPKGTNSTLKIQSAKQGDTATYLCASSLTGSYEQYFGPGTRLTVL.